This TCR beta chain was observed in a study of CD8+CD57+ T cells in acquired aplastic anemia. Germline V gene data show CDR1 as LNHDA and CDR2 as SQIVND (reference sequence). V was cut by 5 bases and J by 15 bases, with 8 bases left in between. This CDR3 is built from 9 residues. Genomic DNA constituted the template upon which TCR beta VDJ and CDR3 profiling was performed. TCRdb reprocessed the reads with MiXCR, giving one entry per CDR3 protein. This table holds 150,000 to 200,000 distinct CDR3 sequences, 64% found once. The sequenced sample was sorted CD4+, CD8+, or CD8+CD57+ T cells (not recorded which) from PBMCs. V and J are TRBV19 and TRBJ2-1; the D is unclear. The receptor was isolated from a human donor with severe aplastic anemia or a healthy control (not recorded which). The CDR3 coding sequence is TGTGCCAGTAGTCATACCCCGTTCTTC. This gives the protein CASSHTPFF.